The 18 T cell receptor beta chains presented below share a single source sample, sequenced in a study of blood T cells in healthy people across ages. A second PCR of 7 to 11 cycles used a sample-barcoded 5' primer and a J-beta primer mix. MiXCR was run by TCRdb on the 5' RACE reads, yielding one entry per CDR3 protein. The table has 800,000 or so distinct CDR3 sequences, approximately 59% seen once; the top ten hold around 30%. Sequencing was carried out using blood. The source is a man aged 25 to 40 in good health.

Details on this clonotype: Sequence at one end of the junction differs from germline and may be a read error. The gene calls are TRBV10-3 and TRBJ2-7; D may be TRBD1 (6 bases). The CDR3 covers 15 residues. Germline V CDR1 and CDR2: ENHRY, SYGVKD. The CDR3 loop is CATSVPQGGSYEQYF. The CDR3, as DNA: TGTGCCACCAGTGTTCCACAGGGCGGCTCCTACGAGCAGTACTTC.

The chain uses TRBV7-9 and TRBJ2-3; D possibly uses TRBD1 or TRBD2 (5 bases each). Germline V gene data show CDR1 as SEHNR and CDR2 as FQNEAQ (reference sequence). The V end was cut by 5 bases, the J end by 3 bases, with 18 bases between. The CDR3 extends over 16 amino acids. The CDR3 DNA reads TGTGCCAGCAGCCGGGGACCCCAAATCAGGACAGATACGCAGTATTTT. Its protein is CASSRGPQIRTDTQYF.

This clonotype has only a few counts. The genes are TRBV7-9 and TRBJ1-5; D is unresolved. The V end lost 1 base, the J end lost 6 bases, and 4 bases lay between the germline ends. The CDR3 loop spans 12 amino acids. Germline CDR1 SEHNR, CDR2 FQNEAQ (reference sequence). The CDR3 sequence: CASSLDGQPQHF. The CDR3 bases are TGTGCCAGCAGCTTAGATGGTCAGCCCCAGCATTTT.

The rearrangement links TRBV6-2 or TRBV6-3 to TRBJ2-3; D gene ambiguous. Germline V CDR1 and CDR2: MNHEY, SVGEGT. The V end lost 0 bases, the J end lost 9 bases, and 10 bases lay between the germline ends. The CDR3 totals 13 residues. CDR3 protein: CASSYSEGVTQYF. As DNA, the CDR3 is TGTGCCAGCAGTTACTCAGAAGGCGTGACGCAGTATTTT.

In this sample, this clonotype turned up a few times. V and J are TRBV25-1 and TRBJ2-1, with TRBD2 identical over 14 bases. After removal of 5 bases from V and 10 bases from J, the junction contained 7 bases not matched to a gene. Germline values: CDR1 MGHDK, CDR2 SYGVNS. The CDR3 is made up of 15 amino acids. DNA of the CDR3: TGTGCCAGCAGTCTGACTAGCGGGGGGGCCGGGGAGCAGTTCTTC. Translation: CASSLTSGGAGEQFF.

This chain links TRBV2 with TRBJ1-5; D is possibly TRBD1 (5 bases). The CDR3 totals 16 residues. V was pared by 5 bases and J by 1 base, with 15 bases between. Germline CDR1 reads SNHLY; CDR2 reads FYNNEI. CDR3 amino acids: CASSLSIPGSNQPQHF. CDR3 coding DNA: TGTGCCAGCAGTCTCTCGATCCCAGGGAGCAATCAGCCCCAGCATTTT.

The CDR3 sequence is CASGRIGQGDPTDTQYF. CDR3 DNA sequence: TGTGCTAGTGGACGAATCGGACAGGGAGACCCCACAGATACGCAGTATTTT. The V call is TRBV12-5, the J call TRBJ2-3; 8 bases align to TRBD1. The germline V gene encodes CDR1 LGHNT and CDR2 FRNRAP. The CDR3 has 17 amino acids. The trim removed 6 bases at V and 2 bases at J, leaving 13 bases unmatched.

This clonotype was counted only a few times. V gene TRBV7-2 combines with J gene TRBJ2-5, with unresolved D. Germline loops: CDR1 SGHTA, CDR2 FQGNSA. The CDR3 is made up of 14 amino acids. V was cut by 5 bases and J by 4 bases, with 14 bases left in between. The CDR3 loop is CASSPTFPGETQYF. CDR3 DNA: TGTGCCAGCAGCCCTACCTTCCCCGGAGAGACCCAGTACTTC.

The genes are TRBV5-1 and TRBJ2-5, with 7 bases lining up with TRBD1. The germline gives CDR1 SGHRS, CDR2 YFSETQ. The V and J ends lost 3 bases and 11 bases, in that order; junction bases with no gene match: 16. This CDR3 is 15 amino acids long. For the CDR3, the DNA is TGCGCCAGCAGCTCGACAGGGTCAAACCACAATGAGCAGTACTTC. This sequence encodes CASSSTGSNHNEQYF.

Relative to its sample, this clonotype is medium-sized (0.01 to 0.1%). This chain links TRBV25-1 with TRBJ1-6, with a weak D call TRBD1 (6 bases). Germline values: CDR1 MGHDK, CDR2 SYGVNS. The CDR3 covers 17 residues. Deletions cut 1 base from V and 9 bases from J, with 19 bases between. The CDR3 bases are TGTGCCAGCAGTGAATCCCCCCATTCAGGGGAAGGTTCACCCCTCCACTTT. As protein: CASSESPHSGEGSPLHF.

The chain's CDR3 is CSGLGGFDTEAFF. The CDR3 nucleotides read TGCAGCGGATTAGGGGGGTTTGACACTGAAGCTTTCTTT. The chain employs TRBV29-1 and TRBJ1-1; maybe TRBD1 (6 bases). Trimming stripped 7 bases from V and 3 bases from J, with 15 bases between. Germline CDR1 is SQVTM and CDR2 is ANQGSEA. The CDR3 length is 13 residues.

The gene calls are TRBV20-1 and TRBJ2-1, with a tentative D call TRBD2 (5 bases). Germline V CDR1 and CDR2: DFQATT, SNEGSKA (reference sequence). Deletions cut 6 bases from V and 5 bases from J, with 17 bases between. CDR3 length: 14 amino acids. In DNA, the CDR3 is TGCAGTGCAAGGAAGGGCCCCGGGGACAATGAGCAGTTCTTC. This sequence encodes CSARKGPGDNEQFF.

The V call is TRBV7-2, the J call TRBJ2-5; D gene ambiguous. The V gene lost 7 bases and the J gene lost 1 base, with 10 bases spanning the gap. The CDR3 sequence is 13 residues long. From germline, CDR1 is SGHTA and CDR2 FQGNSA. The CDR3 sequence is CASIQDFQETQYF. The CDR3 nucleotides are TGTGCCAGCATTCAAGACTTCCAAGAGACCCAGTACTTC.

As DNA, the CDR3 is TGTGCCAGCAGGGCTTCGTTAACTTCCTACAATGAGCAGTTCTTC. As protein: CASRASLTSYNEQFF. This chain joins TRBV6-5 and TRBJ2-1, with D unresolved. V lost 6 bases and J lost 1, with 13 bases in between. The CDR3 contains 15 residues. Germline loops: CDR1 MNHEY, CDR2 SVGAGI.

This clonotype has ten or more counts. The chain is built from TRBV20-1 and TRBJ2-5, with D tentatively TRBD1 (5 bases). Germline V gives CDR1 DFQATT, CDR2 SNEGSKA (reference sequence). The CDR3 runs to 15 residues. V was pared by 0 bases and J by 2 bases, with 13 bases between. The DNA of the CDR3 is TGCAGTGCTAGAGATAAGCGACAGCGTCAAGAGACCCAGTACTTC. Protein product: CSARDKRQRQETQYF.

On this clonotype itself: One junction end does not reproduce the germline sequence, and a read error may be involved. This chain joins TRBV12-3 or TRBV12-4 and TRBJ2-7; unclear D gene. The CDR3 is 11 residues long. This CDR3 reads CAGSLIYEQYF. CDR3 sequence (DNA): TGTGCCGGCAGTTTAATCTACGAGCAGTACTTC.

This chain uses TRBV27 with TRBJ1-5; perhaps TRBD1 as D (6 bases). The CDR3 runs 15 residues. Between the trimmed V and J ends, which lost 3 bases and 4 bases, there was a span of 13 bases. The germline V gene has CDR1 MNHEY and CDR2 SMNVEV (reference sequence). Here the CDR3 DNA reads TGTGCCAGCAGTTTTTTACAGGGTTATAATCAGCCCCAGCATTTT. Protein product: CASSFLQGYNQPQHF.

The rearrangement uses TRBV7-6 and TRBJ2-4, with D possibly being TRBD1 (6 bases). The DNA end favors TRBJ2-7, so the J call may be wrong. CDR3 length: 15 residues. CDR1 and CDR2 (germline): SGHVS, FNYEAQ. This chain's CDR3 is CASSLGMTGAYEQYF. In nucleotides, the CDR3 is TGTGCCAGCAGCTTAGGGATGACAGGAGCCTACGAGCAGTACTTC.